The clone carrying this TCR beta chain was picked up a small number of times. Germline V CDR1 and CDR2: SEHNR, FQNEAQ (reference sequence). The CDR3 has 15 amino acids. Trimming removed 1 base at V and 0 bases at J, with 9 bases between. Participant age was roughly 18 to 95 years, and participants resided in roughly 24 US areas. Recovered Cohort 3 donors showed two negative PCRs, clearance, or symptom resolution. The sample is drawn from a study of blood T cell repertoires in COVID-19. Study overall: Nucleic acid was either cDNA or gDNA, and it came from T cells, B-cell-depleted T cells, or PBMCs.

Source study methods: Estimation of nucleated cell counts relied on the amplification of reference gene primers. Measured with immunoSEQ multiplex PCR; TCRdb has only the in-frame clones, and not every one. The DNA was the basis for D and trimming; V, J and clone size are from that table. This sample has around 450,000 clones, with around 90% found just once. This clonotype was sampled from a man between 18 and 29 years old who had recovered from COVID-19. The chain couples TRBV7-9 to TRBJ1-1; D remains unclear. Sequenced material: PBMCs or T cells enriched from blood (not recorded which). The CDR3 DNA sequence: TGTGCCAGCAGCTTAGAGAGAACTATGAACACTGAAGCTTTCTTT. It specifies CASSLERTMNTEAFF.